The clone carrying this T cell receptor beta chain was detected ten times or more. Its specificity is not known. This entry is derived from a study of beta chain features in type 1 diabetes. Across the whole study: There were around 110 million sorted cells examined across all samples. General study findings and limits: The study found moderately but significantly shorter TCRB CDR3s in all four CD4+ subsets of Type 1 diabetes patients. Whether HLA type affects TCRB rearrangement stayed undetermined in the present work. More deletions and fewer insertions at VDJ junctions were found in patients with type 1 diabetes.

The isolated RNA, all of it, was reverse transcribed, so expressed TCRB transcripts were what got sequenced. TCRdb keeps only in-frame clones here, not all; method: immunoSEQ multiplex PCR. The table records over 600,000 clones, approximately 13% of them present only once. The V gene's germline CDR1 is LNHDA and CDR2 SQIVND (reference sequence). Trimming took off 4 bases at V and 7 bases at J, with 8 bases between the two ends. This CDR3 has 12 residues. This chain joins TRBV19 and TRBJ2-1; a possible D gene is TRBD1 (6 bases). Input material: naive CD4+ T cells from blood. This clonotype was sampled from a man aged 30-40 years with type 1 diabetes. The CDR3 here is CASSTRGNEQFF. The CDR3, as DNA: TGTGCCAGTAGTACCAGGGGTAATGAGCAGTTCTTC.